This T cell receptor (beta chain) was captured by sequencing in a study of control samples from healthy donors and cancer patients. A single count supports this clone. V was pared by 5 bases and J by 2 bases, with 5 bases between. Germline V gives CDR1 KGHDR, CDR2 SFDVKD. The CDR3 has 12 amino acids. The assay was immunoSEQ multiplex PCR, and TCRdb's table has in-frame clones only and misses some. The sample has 70,000 to 95,000 clones, 70% to 90% seen once. The rearrangement uses TRBV24-1 and TRBJ1-2; D unclear. The TCR was taken from a man aged 45 to 65 in good health. Sequencing used blood. CDR3 in DNA: TGTGCCACCAGTGCCACCAACTATGGCTACACCTTC. Translating gives CATSATNYGYTF.